This entry lists 17 T cell receptor beta chains sequenced from one sample in a study of T cells in Graves' hyperthyroidism and ophthalmopathy. Amplification yielded TCR beta CDR3 regions, with RNA transcripts as the source. First-round RT-PCR targeting the TCR CDR3 was performed with the HTBI primer set. One entry per CDR3 protein, called by TCRdb with MiXCR from the multiplex PCR reads. The table has about 540,000 distinct CDR3 sequences, under 60% seen once; the top ten hold about 8.3%. The source material was peripheral blood or thyroid tissue (not recorded which). These receptors all come from a woman between 18 and 30 years old with Graves' hyperthyroidism.

The V gene is TRBV9, the J gene TRBJ2-3, with 10 bases aligning to TRBD1. V shed 2 bases, J shed 2 bases, and the junction held 5 bases outside the gene matches. The CDR3 runs 16 residues. From germline, CDR1 is SGDLS and CDR2 YYNGEE. CDR3 sequence reads: CASSVRQGAYTDTQYF. The CDR3 DNA follows: TGTGCCAGCAGCGTTCGACAGGGGGCCTACACAGATACGCAGTATTTT.

The V call is TRBV2, the J call TRBJ2-7, with a weak D call TRBD2 (7 bases). The germline V and J ends were trimmed by 5 bases and 3 bases, with 11 bases remaining between them. The CDR3 is 13 residues long. Germline V gives CDR1 SNHLY, CDR2 FYNNEI. CDR3 nucleotides: TGTGCCAGCAGTTACAGGGAGGGCTACGAGCAGTACTTC. Residues: CASSYREGYEQYF.

The gene calls are TRBV25-1 and TRBJ2-5, with 8 bases aligning to TRBD2. Germline V gene lookup returns CDR1 MGHDK and CDR2 SYGVNS. The CDR3 is made up of 14 amino acids. V lost 8 bases to trimming and J lost 6 bases; unmatched junction nucleotides: 11. The CDR3 DNA reads as TGTGCCAGCCATGGAGCGGGAGATGTAAAGACCCAGTACTTC. This codes for CASHGAGDVKTQYF.

The CDR3 loop reads CASTSAAQGFMNTIYF. The CDR3 coding sequence is TGTGCCAGTACCTCGGCGGCACAGGGGTTCATGAACACCATATATTTT. The chain combines TRBV19 with TRBJ1-3, with 7 bases identical to TRBD1. Trimming at V came to 7 bases and at J to 7 bases, leaving 16 bases not matched to a gene. Germline V gene sequence: CDR1 LNHDA, CDR2 SQIVND (reference sequence). The CDR3 is made up of 16 amino acids.

This clonotype was observed at least ten times. V gene TRBV4-1 combines with J gene TRBJ1-2; perhaps TRBD1 as D (5 bases). Germline CDR1 and CDR2: MGHRA and YSYEKL. Trimming shortened V by 1 base and J by 5 bases, and 8 bases separated the two germline ends. CDR3 size: 13 residues. The CDR3 protein is CASSQAQGYGYTF. The CDR3 DNA sequence: TGCGCCAGCAGCCAAGCCCAGGGATATGGCTACACCTTC.

The J gene is TRBJ2-1, the V gene TRBV24-1; 12 positions match TRBD1. The CDR3 contains 16 residues. Germline loops: CDR1 KGHDR, CDR2 SFDVKD. V lost 4 bases to trimming and J lost 12 bases; unmatched junction nucleotides: 12. The chain's CDR3 is CATSDPGTGGTDTQFF. DNA of the CDR3: TGTGCCACCAGTGACCCCGGGACAGGGGGCACAGATACGCAGTTCTTC.

J is TRBJ1-5 and V is TRBV20-1; the match to TRBD1 covers 7 bases. V was clipped by 7 bases and J by 1 base; unmatched bases: 4. CDR3 length equals 13 residues. Per germline, CDR1 DFQATT and CDR2 SNEGSKA (reference sequence). The CDR3 region has the DNA TGCAGTGAGGGACAGAGGAGCAATCAGCCCCAGCATTTT. It yields the protein CSEGQRSNQPQHF.

In its sample, this clonotype was seen many times. In nucleotides, the CDR3 is TGTGCCAGCAGTGACAGGGTTGGTGAAAAACTGTTTTTT. This encodes CASSDRVGEKLFF. This chain uses TRBV12-3 or TRBV12-4 with TRBJ1-4; TRBD1 matches 7 bases. The CDR3 spans 13 residues. With 5 bases clipped from V and 7 bases from J, the junction kept 4 bases outside the gene matches.

This clonotype has a handful of counts. V and J are TRBV2 and TRBJ2-2; TRBD1 matches at 8 bases. The CDR3 sequence is 15 residues long. Per germline, CDR1 SNHLY and CDR2 FYNNEI. J lost 7 bases, V lost 3 bases, and 7 bases had no gene match. CDR3 region: CASSEGTGALGELFF. For the CDR3, the DNA is TGTGCCAGCAGTGAGGGGACAGGCGCCCTCGGGGAGCTGTTTTTT.

Worth noting for this clonotype: A junction end diverges from the germline sequence, so it may reflect a read error. The chain couples TRBV7-2 to TRBJ2-5, with D possibly called TRBD1 or TRBD2 (6 bases each). The CDR3 sequence is 12 residues long. Germline loops: CDR1 SGHTA, CDR2 FQGNSA. CDR3 region: CASNGGEETQYF. DNA of the CDR3: TGTGCTAGCAACGGGGGCGAAGAGACCCAGTACTTC.

This chain links TRBV2 with TRBJ2-7; D is undetermined. This CDR3 contains 13 residues. Trimming removed 8 bases from V and 2 bases from J, with 13 bases in between. CDR1 SNHLY and CDR2 FYNNEI come from the germline V gene. CDR3 DNA: TGTGCCAGCTCACCACCCCAGACCTACGAGCAGTACTTC. It translates to CASSPPQTYEQYF.

This clonotype was recorded many times. Since a much larger clone is just one base distant, this may be a read error. This chain links TRBV15 with TRBJ1-1; D not certain. Germline assignment: CDR1 LNHNV and CDR2 YYDKDF (reference sequence). The CDR3 covers 13 residues. The CDR3 DNA is TGTACCGCGCGCAGGCGATGGGACACTGAAGCTTTCTTT. Its translation is CTARRRWDTEAFF.

In regard to this clonotype: This CDR3 fails to terminate in the conserved phenylalanine or tryptophan, so it likely reflects a read error. The DNA is left out, because the CDR3 cannot be placed on it with certainty; the CDR3 is given as TCRdb lists it. The rearrangement uses TRBV13 and TRBJ1-4; TRBD1 is the table's D call, not checked against the DNA. Germline assignment: CDR1 PRHDT and CDR2 FYEKMQ (reference sequence). The CDR3 spans 11 amino acids, including both terminal residues. CDR3: CASRRGGGPNY.

V is TRBV29-1 and J is TRBJ2-7; D remains ambiguous. Germline CDR1 reads SQVTM; CDR2 reads ANQGSEA. CDR3 size: 13 residues. The V and J ends lost 8 bases and 0 bases respectively, with 14 bases between them. The CDR3 bases are TGCAGCTTGGATGTGGGTTACTCCTACGAGCAGTACTTC. Translating gives CSLDVGYSYEQYF.

This clonotype was counted ten times or more. The genes are TRBV2 and TRBJ1-3; a weak D match, TRBD1 (6 bases). CDR3 length: 17 residues. Germline V gene lookup returns CDR1 SNHLY and CDR2 FYNNEI. Trimming took 6 bases from V and 4 from J, leaving 22 bases between them. The CDR3 bases are TGTGCCAGCAGCCGGGGGACTCCACCGGGGGCCGGAAACACCATATATTTT. Its protein product is CASSRGTPPGAGNTIYF. Using reference TRBV2 and TRBJ1-3 for the parts outside the CDR3, the full variable domain is EPEVTQTPSHQVTQMGQEVILRCVPISNHLYFYWYRQILGQKVEFLVSFYNNEISEKSEIFDDQFSVERPDGSNFTLKIRSTKLEDSAMYFCASSRGTPPGAGNTIYFGEGSWLTVV.

The rearrangement uses TRBV7-9 and TRBJ2-5; D remains unclear. Per germline, CDR1 SEHNR and CDR2 FQNEAQ (reference sequence). The CDR3 covers 13 residues. The V end was cut by 4 bases, the J end by 6 bases, with 12 bases between. The CDR3 sequence is CASSSKGRKTQYF. In DNA form, the CDR3 reads TGTGCCAGCAGCTCAAAGGGTAGAAAGACCCAGTACTTC.

Many counts were recorded for this clonotype. This rearrangement joins TRBV12-3 or TRBV12-4 to TRBJ1-4, with D perhaps matching TRBD1 (5 bases). Trimming shortened V by 7 bases and J by 0 bases, and 18 bases separated the two germline ends. This CDR3 comprises 17 residues. CDR3 coding DNA: TGTGCCAGCACATTATCTATGGGGCCTGCAACTAATGAAAAACTGTTTTTT. This gives the protein CASTLSMGPATNEKLFF.